The 9 T cell receptor beta chains given below trace back to one sample, sequenced in a study of shared clonotypes between healthy human individuals. Profiling relied on immunoSEQ multiplex PCR, and the TCRdb table lists in-frame clones only, not all of them. This table has about 380,000 clones, around 96% appearing once. The sequencing input was memory CD8+ T cells sorted from blood. Subset noted: CD45RO+ cells pooled with CCR7-negative TemRA cells. The receptors originated from a man aged 25 to 45 in good health.

The rearrangement links TRBV28 to TRBJ1-1; D remains unclear. CDR1 and CDR2 (germline): MDHEN, SYDVKM. The CDR3 is made up of 12 amino acids. The germline V and J ends were trimmed by 4 bases and 1 base, with 4 bases remaining between them. CDR3 coding DNA: TGTGCCAGCAGTTACAGGAACACTGAAGCTTTCTTT. Residues: CASSYRNTEAFF.

The chain links TRBV5-1 to TRBJ2-1; TRBD2 matches 9 bases. With 0 bases clipped from V and 0 bases from J, the junction kept 4 bases outside the gene matches. Germline V lookup: CDR1 SGHRS, CDR2 YFSETQ. The CDR3 runs 17 residues. The CDR3 DNA reads as TGCGCCAGCAGCTTGGGACTAGCGGCAAGCTCCTACAATGAGCAGTTCTTC. It encodes CASSLGLAASSYNEQFF.

This chain links TRBV5-6 with TRBJ2-1; 10 nucleotides match TRBD2. Germline CDR1 reads SGHDT; CDR2 reads YYEEEE. Germline trimming cut 4 bases from V and 4 bases from J; bases unmatched to any gene: 5. This CDR3 contains 15 residues. The CDR3 is CASSKGLATYNEQFF. The CDR3 bases are TGTGCCAGCAGCAAGGGACTAGCGACTTACAATGAGCAGTTCTTC.

V usage is TRBV11-2 and J usage is TRBJ2-6, with 9 positions matching TRBD1. V trimming: 2 bases; J trimming: 0 bases; junction bases outside the gene matches: 8. The CDR3 loop spans 19 amino acids. In germline, CDR1 is SGHAT, CDR2 FQNNGV. This CDR3 is CASSLSRDRAYSGANVLTF. As DNA, the CDR3 is TGTGCCAGCAGCTTATCCCGGGACAGGGCCTACTCTGGGGCCAACGTCCTGACTTTC.

This chain uses TRBV19 with TRBJ1-3, with D possibly being TRBD1 (5 bases). V gave up 5 bases and J gave up 0 bases, with 11 bases separating them. The CDR3 spans 15 residues. Germline V gene sequence: CDR1 LNHDA, CDR2 SQIVND (reference sequence). Written as DNA, the CDR3 is TGTGCCAGTAGTTTTCAAGACAGCTCTGGAAACACCATATATTTT. Translating gives CASSFQDSSGNTIYF.

The rearrangement uses TRBV7-3 and TRBJ2-2, with TRBD2 as a possible D gene (6 bases). Trimming stripped 5 bases from V and 1 base from J, with 14 bases between. CDR1 and CDR2 from the germline V gene are SGHTA and FQGTGA. The CDR3 extends over 16 amino acids. The CDR3 spells CASSPYGSGNTGELFF. The CDR3 DNA sequence: TGTGCCAGCAGCCCCTACGGTAGCGGGAACACCGGGGAGCTGTTTTTT.

The CDR3 DNA is TGTGCCAGCAGTTACTATAGCGGCCCTATGGATGAGCAGTTCTTC. It codes for CASSYYSGPMDEQFF. This chain joins TRBV6-6 and TRBJ2-1, with D possibly TRBD2 on 6 matching bases. V was cut by 1 base and J by 8 bases, with 15 bases left in between. There are 15 residues in the CDR3. Germline CDR1 and CDR2: MNHNY and SVGAGI (reference sequence).

The chain is built from TRBV9 and TRBJ2-2, with TRBD2 matching 7 bases. Trimming took 0 bases from V and 8 from J; bases not matched to a gene: 16. Germline lookup yields CDR1 SGDLS and CDR2 YYNGEE. The CDR3 covers 18 residues. The CDR3 region has the DNA TGTGCCAGCAGCGTAGCAGATCTAGCGGACAAACTCACGGGGGAGCTGTTTTTT. It specifies CASSVADLADKLTGELFF. Supplemented by reference TRBV9 and TRBJ2-2, the full variable domain reads DSGVTQTPKHLITATGQRVTLRCSPRSGDLSVYWYQQSLDQGLQFLIQYYNGEERAKGNILERFSAQQFPDLHSELNLSSLELGDSALYFCASSVADLADKLTGELFFGEGSRLTVL.

CDR3 loop: CASMRGRDYGYTF. The CDR3 nucleotides are TGTGCCAGCATGAGGGGGCGAGACTATGGCTACACCTTC. This rearrangement joins TRBV6-5 to TRBJ1-2, with TRBD1 matching 7 bases. The CDR3 consists of 13 residues. The V gene's germline CDR1 is MNHEY and CDR2 SVGAGI. V lost 7 bases, J lost 3 bases, and 5 bases stayed unmatched.